This entry lists 2 T cell receptor beta chains sequenced from one sample in a study of regulatory T cells in long-lasting Graves disease. Time point reported: persistent/refractory GD, antithyroid drugs over 5 years with positive TRAb. PBMC RNA served as the TCR library source. Combining iRepertoire HTBI primers with Arm-PCR of CDR3 regions, the authors built TCR beta libraries. TCRdb analysed the multiplex PCR reads with MiXCR anew, one entry per CDR3 protein. Of fewer than 400,000 distinct CDR3 sequences listed, less than 25% were seen once; the top ten hold less than 25%. Material: peripheral blood mononuclear cells (PBMCs), obtained when the disease was refractory, from a patient treated with antithyroid drugs. Source of these receptors: a female donor with Graves disease.

Ten or more counts support this clonotype. V is TRBV12-3 or TRBV12-4 and J is TRBJ1-1; tentatively, D is TRBD1 (5 bases). The germline V and J ends were trimmed by 3 bases and 1 base, with 9 bases remaining between them. The CDR3 length is 14 residues. The CDR3: CASSLSQANTEAFF. CDR3 in DNA: TGTGCCAGCAGTTTGTCACAGGCGAACACTGAAGCTTTCTTT.

The J gene is TRBJ1-1, the V gene TRBV3-1; no clear D. There are 13 residues in the CDR3. Germline V CDR1 and CDR2: LGHDT, YNNKEL (reference sequence). V gave up 2 bases and J gave up 4 bases, with 8 bases separating them. CDR3 sequence (DNA): TGTGCCAGCAGCCAACAGGAACTCACTGAAGCTTTCTTT. It codes for CASSQQELTEAFF.